Below are 30 T cell receptor beta chains sequenced from a single sample in a study of graft-versus-host responses after intestinal transplantation. Produced via immunoSEQ multiplex PCR; TCRdb's table is partial and in-frame only. The table lists about 15,000 clones, around a third of them singletons. This material consisted of alloreactive CD4+ T cells from a mixed lymphocyte reaction culture, taken before intestinal transplant. The sample's subset: CFSE-low proliferating T cells sorted from roughly 6-day pre-transplant mixed lymphocyte reaction (GvH or HvG direction). The receptors were gathered from a human patient who received an intestinal transplant.

This clone was recorded a few times. This chain connects TRBV29-1 to TRBJ2-1, with D perhaps TRBD2 (6 bases). The germline V gene encodes CDR1 SQVTM and CDR2 ANQGSEA. The CDR3 length is 14 residues. V lost 5 bases to trimming and J lost 4 bases, with 15 bases between them. The CDR3 DNA reads TGCAGCGTTTCAGCCGGGAGCGGATACAATGAGCAGTTCTTC. Translated: CSVSAGSGYNEQFF.

The rearrangement links TRBV6-5 to TRBJ2-7, with a possible D match to TRBD2 (6 bases). CDR1 is MNHEY, CDR2 SVGAGI, per germline. The CDR3 totals 13 residues. V shed 8 bases and J shed 3 bases, with 14 bases lying between them. The DNA of the CDR3 is TGTGCCAGCGGGGCTAGCGATGGCTACGAGCAGTACTTC. Translated, it gives CASGASDGYEQYF.

This clone turned up a few times. This chain links TRBV11-1 with TRBJ1-1; D is perhaps TRBD1 (6 bases). The CDR3 is 14 amino acids. Trimming stripped 5 bases from V and 7 bases from J, with 17 bases between. Germline V gene sequence: CDR1 SGHAT, CDR2 FQDESV (reference sequence). The CDR3, as DNA: TGTGCCAGCAGCCCCCGTCGAGGGGGGAATGAAGCTTTCTTT. Translated, it gives CASSPRRGGNEAFF.

This clone was detected only a few times. V gene TRBV28 combines with J gene TRBJ2-3; 8 bases agree with TRBD2. The CDR3 loop spans 13 amino acids. CDR1 and CDR2 from the germline V gene are MDHEN and SYDVKM. V shed 6 bases and J 6 bases; nucleotides not matched to a gene: 5. The CDR3 DNA reads as TGTGCCAGCAGAGCGGGAGTTGGGGATACGCAGTATTTT. Residues: CASRAGVGDTQYF.

This clone was seen a handful of times. The V gene is TRBV5-1, the J gene TRBJ1-2; 8 bases are shared with TRBD1. This CDR3 spans 12 amino acids. Trimming at V came to 0 bases and at J to 8 bases, leaving 0 bases not matched to a gene. Germline V gene lookup returns CDR1 SGHRS and CDR2 YFSETQ. CDR3 residues: CASSLDRGGYTF. The CDR3 region has the DNA TGCGCCAGCAGCTTGGACAGGGGGGGCTACACCTTC.

In its sample, this clone was seen a few times. The chain joins TRBV6-1 to TRBJ2-5; D is tentatively TRBD1 or TRBD2 (5 bases each). Germline assignment: CDR1 MNHNS and CDR2 SASEGT. The V end lost 5 bases, the J end lost 5 bases, and 18 bases lay between the germline ends. The CDR3 sequence is 15 residues long. In DNA, the CDR3 is TGTGCCAGCAGTCCCCCAGGTGGGGGTTACGAGACCCAGTACTTC. Its protein product is CASSPPGGGYETQYF.

V usage is TRBV28 and J usage is TRBJ2-5; D uncertain. V lost 4 bases and J lost 5, with 5 bases in between. This CDR3 region has 11 residues. Germline assignment: CDR1 MDHEN and CDR2 SYDVKM. CDR3 region: CASSSRETQYF. Here the CDR3 DNA reads TGTGCCAGCAGTTCACGCGAGACCCAGTACTTC.

The CDR3 DNA follows: TGTGCCTGGAGTCCTGGGGAGACCCAGTACTTC. Amino acids: CAWSPGETQYF. The chain employs TRBV30 and TRBJ2-5; D call uncertain. In germline, CDR1 is GTSNPN, CDR2 SVGIG (reference sequence). V lost 2 bases and J lost 5, with 6 bases in between. This CDR3 comprises 11 residues.

V gene TRBV4-1 combines with J gene TRBJ2-1, with 7 bases matching TRBD2. Looked up from germline, CDR1 is MGHRA and CDR2 is YSYEKL. The CDR3 has 16 residues. The V gene end was trimmed by 2 bases and the J gene end by 4 bases; junction bases not matched to a gene: 8. Here the CDR3 reads CASSQLFGGVYNEQFF. CDR3 nucleotides: TGCGCCAGCAGCCAATTGTTTGGGGGGGTGTACAATGAGCAGTTCTTC.

V and J are TRBV6-1 and TRBJ1-1; TRBD1 might be the D (5 bases). Germline CDR1 MNHNS, CDR2 SASEGT. V was shortened by 10 bases and J by 0 bases, with 18 bases between the two germline ends. The CDR3 has 15 residues. CDR3 amino acids: CATHFSGPMNTEAFF. CDR3 DNA: TGTGCCACCCACTTCTCGGGACCTATGAACACTGAAGCTTTCTTT.

There are a few counts of this clone. CDR3 coding DNA: TGTGCCAGCAGCTTAGGATGGCTTGGGTCCTCTGGAAACACCATATATTTT. This sequence encodes CASSLGWLGSSGNTIYF. V usage is TRBV7-6 and J usage is TRBJ1-3; D is unclear. This CDR3 contains 17 residues. V shed 1 base and J shed 0 bases, with 13 bases lying between them. In germline, CDR1 is SGHVS, CDR2 FNYEAQ.

The rearrangement links TRBV19 to TRBJ1-5; D remains unclear. Looked up from germline, CDR1 is LNHDA and CDR2 is SQIVND (reference sequence). The CDR3 is 12 amino acids. V shed 6 bases and J shed 0 bases, with 3 bases lying between them. CDR3 nucleotides: TGTGCCAGTAGGTTTAGCAATCAGCCCCAGCATTTT. This sequence encodes CASRFSNQPQHF. The whole variable domain, remainder taken from reference TRBV19 and TRBJ1-5, is DGGITQSPKYLFRKEGQNVTLSCEQNLNHDAMYWYRQDPGQGLRLIYYSQIVNDFQKGDIAEGYSVSREKKESFPLTVTSAQKNPTAFYLCASRFSNQPQHFGDGTRLSIL.

The V and J genes are TRBV5-1 and TRBJ2-7, with a tentative D call TRBD2 (6 bases). Germline CDR1 SGHRS, CDR2 YFSETQ. V was pared by 4 bases and J by 2 bases, with 13 bases between. The CDR3 is 14 amino acids. DNA for the CDR3: TGCGCCAGCAGCCAAAGTCGGGGGACCTACGAGCAGTACTTC. The encoded protein is CASSQSRGTYEQYF.

This chain uses TRBV6-5 with TRBJ1-5, with D uncertain. The germline gives CDR1 MNHEY, CDR2 SVGAGI. V gave up 2 bases and J gave up 2 bases, with 10 bases separating them. CDR3 length: 15 amino acids. This CDR3 is CASSYRAAGNQPQHF. The CDR3, as DNA: TGTGCCAGCAGTTACAGGGCAGCCGGCAATCAGCCCCAGCATTTT.

This clone was counted between two and nine times. The CDR3 DNA follows: TGTGCCAGCAGTGAAATGGGAGTGGAGACCCAGTACTTC. This encodes CASSEMGVETQYF. The V gene is TRBV2, the J gene TRBJ2-5, with a tentative D call TRBD2 (5 bases). The CDR3 is made up of 13 amino acids. Between the trimmed V and J ends, which lost 2 bases and 5 bases, there was a span of 9 bases. Germline assignment: CDR1 SNHLY and CDR2 FYNNEI.

This clone appeared a few times. The V gene is TRBV11-2, the J gene TRBJ1-6, with D hard to call. This CDR3 spans 16 amino acids. Trimming stripped 2 bases from V and 5 bases from J, with 13 bases between. Germline V gives CDR1 SGHAT, CDR2 FQNNGV. The CDR3 is CASSLMVRLDNSPLHF. In nucleotides, the CDR3 is TGTGCCAGCAGCTTAATGGTGCGGCTCGATAATTCACCCCTCCACTTT.

This sequence joins TRBV5-1 and TRBJ1-1; D gene ambiguous. Germline lookup yields CDR1 SGHRS and CDR2 YFSETQ. V shed 0 bases and J shed 0 bases, with 9 bases lying between them. The CDR3 spans 15 residues. The CDR3 DNA is TGCGCCAGCAGCTTGGTAGGACGGTTGAACACTGAAGCTTTCTTT. Translated, it gives CASSLVGRLNTEAFF.

This chain uses TRBV7-3 with TRBJ2-3, with 7 positions matching TRBD2. With 5 bases clipped from V and 1 base from J, the junction kept 6 bases outside the gene matches. CDR1 and CDR2 (germline): SGHTA, FQGTGA. This CDR3 has 15 amino acids. The CDR3 spells CASSELAARTDTQYF. CDR3 nucleotides: TGTGCCAGCAGCGAGCTAGCGGCACGCACAGATACGCAGTATTTT.

By sample share, this clone is medium-sized. V gene TRBV27 combines with J gene TRBJ2-7, with 8 bases lining up with TRBD2. Germline V CDR1 and CDR2: MNHEY, SMNVEV (reference sequence). Losses at the gene ends were 6 bases for V and 4 bases for J; bases not matched to a gene: 11. The length of the CDR3 is 15 residues. CDR3: CASRGSGSLGYEQYF. The CDR3 DNA follows: TGTGCCAGCAGAGGGAGCGGGAGTTTAGGATACGAGCAGTACTTC.

This clone has more than one count but fewer than ten. This chain joins TRBV6-6 and TRBJ1-1, with 9 bases lining up with TRBD1. V trimming: 4 bases; J trimming: 5 bases; junction bases outside the gene matches: 8. Per the germline V gene, CDR1 is MNHNY and CDR2 is SVGAGI (reference sequence). This CDR3 is 15 amino acids long. CDR3 region: CASSLTGTGLTEAFF. CDR3 coding DNA: TGTGCCAGCAGTTTGACCGGGACAGGGTTGACTGAAGCTTTCTTT.

The chain combines TRBV7-9 with TRBJ2-1; no clear D. The V end was cut by 2 bases, the J end by 9 bases, with 8 bases between. CDR3 length equals 12 residues. Germline V gene lookup returns CDR1 SEHNR and CDR2 FQNEAQ (reference sequence). The CDR3 here is CASSLKGAEQFF. The CDR3 DNA is TGTGCCAGCAGCTTAAAAGGCGCTGAGCAGTTCTTC.

This clone was found a few times. V usage is TRBV7-7 and J usage is TRBJ2-7; maybe TRBD2 (6 bases). Germline V gene data show CDR1 as SSHAT and CDR2 as FNYEAQ (reference sequence). The V end lost 1 base, the J end lost 6 bases, and 13 bases lay between the germline ends. The CDR3 extends over 14 amino acids. This chain's CDR3 is CASSLVAGRGEQYF. CDR3 coding DNA: TGTGCCAGCAGCTTAGTGGCGGGGAGAGGCGAGCAGTACTTC. Full variable domain (missing parts from reference TRBV7-7 and TRBJ2-7): GAGVSQSPRYKVTKRGQDVTLRCDPISSHATLYWYQQALGQGPEFLTYFNYEAQPDKSGLPSDRFSAERPEGSISTLTIQRTEQRDSAMYRCASSLVAGRGEQYFGPGTRLTVT.

The V call is TRBV27, the J call TRBJ1-5; TRBD1 might be the D (5 bases). The germline V gene has CDR1 MNHEY and CDR2 SMNVEV (reference sequence). V was clipped by 3 bases and J by 4 bases, with 19 bases between them. This CDR3 is 17 amino acids long. The CDR3 DNA is TGTGCCAGCAGTTTCATTGGGGGAGGCCTATTGAATCAGCCCCAGCATTTT. The encoded protein is CASSFIGGGLLNQPQHF.

The rearrangement joins TRBV2 to TRBJ2-3; no clear D. The germline V gene has CDR1 SNHLY and CDR2 FYNNEI. V lost 7 bases to trimming and J lost 0 bases, with 14 bases between them. This CDR3 comprises 15 residues. The CDR3 DNA reads as TGTGCCAGCACTAGGGAACGACTTAGCACAGATACGCAGTATTTT. It specifies CASTRERLSTDTQYF.

A few counts support this clone. The chain links TRBV19 to TRBJ1-5; tentatively, D is TRBD1 (6 bases). V was shortened by 4 bases and J by 6 bases, with 16 bases between the two germline ends. Germline lookup yields CDR1 LNHDA and CDR2 SQIVND (reference sequence). The CDR3 covers 15 residues. This CDR3 reads CASSTQQGSGQPQHF. DNA of the CDR3: TGTGCCAGTAGTACGCAACAGGGATCTGGTCAGCCCCAGCATTTT.

This clone was recorded a few times. The chain employs TRBV7-6 and TRBJ2-7; TRBD1 might be the D (5 bases). The germline gives CDR1 SGHVS, CDR2 FNYEAQ. V was clipped by 4 bases and J by 4 bases, with 17 bases between them. The CDR3 totals 15 residues. CDR3 residues: CASSSRVDTLYEQYF. CDR3 sequence (DNA): TGTGCCAGCAGCTCAAGGGTGGACACCCTATACGAGCAGTACTTC.

The genes are TRBV5-4 and TRBJ2-6; D is possibly TRBD1 or TRBD2 (5 bases each). Per germline, CDR1 SGHNT and CDR2 YYREEE (reference sequence). CDR3 length: 16 residues. Trimming shortened V by 4 bases and J by 2 bases, and 13 bases separated the two germline ends. CDR3 sequence reads: CASSPSVGAGANVLTF. DNA for the CDR3: TGTGCCAGCAGCCCCTCGGTGGGGGCTGGGGCCAACGTCCTGACTTTC.

CDR3: CSAAGGGNEQFF. CDR3 coding DNA: TGCAGCGCTGCGGGGGGGGGAAATGAGCAGTTCTTC. The rearrangement joins TRBV29-1 to TRBJ2-1, with TRBD2 matching 9 bases. The CDR3 is 12 amino acids. Germline V gene lookup returns CDR1 SQVTM and CDR2 ANQGSEA. Trimming removed 7 bases from V and 7 bases from J; junction bases left unmatched: 5.

To note about this clone: Its ends do not fully match the called genes, so a read error is possible. Other DNA sequences in this sample translate to the same CDR3. This chain uses TRBV5-1 with TRBJ2-4; 11 bases line up with TRBD2. This CDR3 spans 14 amino acids. Germline V gene data show CDR1 as SGHRS and CDR2 as YFSETQ. This CDR3 reads CASSPRTSGNIQYF. The CDR3 nucleotides read TGTGCCAGCAGCCCCAGGACTAGCGGGAACATTCAGTACTTC.

The chain employs TRBV6-5 and TRBJ2-5, with D unresolved. The ends were cut back, 5 bases at V and 5 bases at J, with 15 bases in the middle. The germline CDR1 and CDR2 sequences are MNHEY and SVGAGI. The CDR3 is made up of 14 amino acids. CDR3 sequence reads: CASSERPLGETQYF. As DNA, the CDR3 is TGTGCCAGCAGTGAGAGACCACTCGGTGAGACCCAGTACTTC.